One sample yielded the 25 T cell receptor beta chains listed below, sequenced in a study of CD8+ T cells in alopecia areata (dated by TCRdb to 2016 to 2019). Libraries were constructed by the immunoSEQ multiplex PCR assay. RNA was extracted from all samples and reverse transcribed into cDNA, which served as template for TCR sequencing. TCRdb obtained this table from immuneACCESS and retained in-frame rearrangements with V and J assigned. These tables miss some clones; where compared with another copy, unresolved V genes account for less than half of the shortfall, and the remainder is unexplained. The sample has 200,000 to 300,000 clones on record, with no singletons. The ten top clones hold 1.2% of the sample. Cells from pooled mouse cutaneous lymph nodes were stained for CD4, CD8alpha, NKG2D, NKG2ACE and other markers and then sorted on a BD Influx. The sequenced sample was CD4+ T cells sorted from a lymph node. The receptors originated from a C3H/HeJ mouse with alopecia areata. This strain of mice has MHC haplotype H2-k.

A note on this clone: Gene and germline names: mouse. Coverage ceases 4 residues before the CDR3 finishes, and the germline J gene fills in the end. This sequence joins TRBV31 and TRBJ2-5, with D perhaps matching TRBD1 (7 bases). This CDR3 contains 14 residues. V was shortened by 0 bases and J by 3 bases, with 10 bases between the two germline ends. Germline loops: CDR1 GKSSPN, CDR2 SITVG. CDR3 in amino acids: CAWSLRGRQDTQYF. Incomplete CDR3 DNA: TGTGCCTGGAGTCTGAGGGGGCGGCAAGAC.

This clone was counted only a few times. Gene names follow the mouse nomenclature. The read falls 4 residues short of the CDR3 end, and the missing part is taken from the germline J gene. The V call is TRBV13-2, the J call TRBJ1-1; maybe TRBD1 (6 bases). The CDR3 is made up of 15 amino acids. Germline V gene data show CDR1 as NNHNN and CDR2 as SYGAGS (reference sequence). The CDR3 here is CASGGDWGGAEEVFF. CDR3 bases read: TGTGCCAGCGGTGGTGACTGGGGGGGCGCAGAA.

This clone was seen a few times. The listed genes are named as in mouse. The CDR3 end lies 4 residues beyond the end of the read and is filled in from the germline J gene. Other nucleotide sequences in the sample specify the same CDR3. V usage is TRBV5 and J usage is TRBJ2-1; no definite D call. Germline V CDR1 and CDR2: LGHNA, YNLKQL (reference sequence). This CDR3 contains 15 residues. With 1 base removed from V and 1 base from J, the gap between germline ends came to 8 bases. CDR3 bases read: TGTGCCAGCAGCCAAGTGTCTGGAAACTATGCT. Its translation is CASSQVSGNYA. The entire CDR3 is CASSQVSGNYAEQFF.

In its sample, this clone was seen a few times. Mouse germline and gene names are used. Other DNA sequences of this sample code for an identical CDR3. CDR3 bases read: TGTGCCAGCAGGGGACAGACTAGTGCAGAA. It yields the protein CASRGQTSAE. The CDR3 in its entirety is CASRGQTSAETLYF. The chain carries TRBV13-1 and TRBJ2-3, with TRBD1 matching 7 bases. The CDR3 end falls 4 residues outside the read, so it is completed with the germline J gene. V was clipped by 5 bases and J by 0 bases; unmatched bases: 3. This CDR3 spans 14 amino acids. In germline, CDR1 is NSHNY, CDR2 SYGAGN.

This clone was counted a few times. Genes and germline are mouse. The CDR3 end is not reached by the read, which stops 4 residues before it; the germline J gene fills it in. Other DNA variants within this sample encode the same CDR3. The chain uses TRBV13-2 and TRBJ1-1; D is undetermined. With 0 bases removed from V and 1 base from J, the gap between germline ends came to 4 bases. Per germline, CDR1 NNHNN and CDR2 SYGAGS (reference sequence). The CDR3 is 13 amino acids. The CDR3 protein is CASGDAWNTEVFF. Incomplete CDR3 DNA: TGTGCCAGCGGTGATGCATGGAACACA.

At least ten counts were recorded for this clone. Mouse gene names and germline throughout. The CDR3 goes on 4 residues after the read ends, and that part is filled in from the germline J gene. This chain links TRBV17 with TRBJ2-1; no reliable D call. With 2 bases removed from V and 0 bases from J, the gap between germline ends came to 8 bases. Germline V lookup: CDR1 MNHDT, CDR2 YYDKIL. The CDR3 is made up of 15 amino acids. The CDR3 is CASSRQAYNYAEQFF. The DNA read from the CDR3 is TGTGCTAGCAGTAGACAGGCATATAACTATGCT. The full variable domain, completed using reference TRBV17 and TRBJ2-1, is DTTVKQNPRYKLARVGKPVNLICSQTMNHDTMYWYQKKPNQAPKLLLFYYDKILNREADTFEKFQSSRPNNSFCSLYIGSAGLEYSAMYLCASSRQAYNYAEQFFGPGTRLTVL.

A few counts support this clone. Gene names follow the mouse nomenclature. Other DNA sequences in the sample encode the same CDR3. The DNA read from the CDR3 is TGTGCCTGGAGCCTGGGACAAAACACA. This sequence encodes CAWSLGQNT. The full-length CDR3 reads as CAWSLGQNTEVFF. The V and J genes are TRBV31 and TRBJ1-1; D may be TRBD1 (6 bases). The read halts 4 residues ahead of the CDR3 end, with the missing end drawn from the germline J gene. Germline V gives CDR1 GKSSPN, CDR2 SITVG. The V end was cut by 3 bases, the J end by 1 base, with 9 bases between. This CDR3 has 13 residues.

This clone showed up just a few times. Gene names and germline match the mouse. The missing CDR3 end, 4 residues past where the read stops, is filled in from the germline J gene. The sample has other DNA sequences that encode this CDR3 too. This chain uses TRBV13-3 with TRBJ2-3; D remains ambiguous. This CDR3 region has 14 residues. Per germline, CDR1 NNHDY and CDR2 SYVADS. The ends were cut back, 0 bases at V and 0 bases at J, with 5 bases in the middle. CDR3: CASSDAGSAETLYF. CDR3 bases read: TGTGCCAGCAGTGATGCAGGAAGTGCAGAA.

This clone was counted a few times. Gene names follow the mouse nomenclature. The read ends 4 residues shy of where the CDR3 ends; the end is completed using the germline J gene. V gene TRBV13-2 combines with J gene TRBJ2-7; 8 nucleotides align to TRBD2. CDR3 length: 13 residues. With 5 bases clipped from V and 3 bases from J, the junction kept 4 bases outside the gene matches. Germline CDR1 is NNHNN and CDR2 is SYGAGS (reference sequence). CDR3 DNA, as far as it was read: TGTGCCAGCGGGAAGACTGGGGTCTAT. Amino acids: CASGKTGVY. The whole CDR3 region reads CASGKTGVYEQYF.

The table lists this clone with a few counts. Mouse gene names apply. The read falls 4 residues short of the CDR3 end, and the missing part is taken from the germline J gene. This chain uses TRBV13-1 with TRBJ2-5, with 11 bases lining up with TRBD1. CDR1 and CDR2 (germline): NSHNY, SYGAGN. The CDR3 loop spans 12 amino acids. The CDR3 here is CATWDRGDTQYF. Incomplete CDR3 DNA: TGTGCCACTTGGGACAGGGGGGAC.

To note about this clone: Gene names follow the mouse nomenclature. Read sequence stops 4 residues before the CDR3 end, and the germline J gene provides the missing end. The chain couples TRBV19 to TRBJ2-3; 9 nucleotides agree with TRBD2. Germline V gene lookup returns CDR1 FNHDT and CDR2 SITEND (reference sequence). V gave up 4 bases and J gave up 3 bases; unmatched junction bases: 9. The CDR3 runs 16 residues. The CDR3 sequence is CASSLPLGGEAETLYF. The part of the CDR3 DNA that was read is TGTGCCAGCAGTCTCCCCCTGGGGGGGGAGGCAGAA.

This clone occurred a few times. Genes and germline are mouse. The part of the CDR3 DNA that was read is TGTGCCAGCAGTGATGCCGACTGGGGAACCTAT. This translates into CASSDADWGTY. The entire CDR3 protein reads CASSDADWGTYEQYF. This sequence joins TRBV13-1 and TRBJ2-7; 8 positions agree with TRBD2. Coverage ceases 4 residues before the CDR3 finishes, and the germline J gene fills in the end. In germline, CDR1 is NSHNY, CDR2 SYGAGN. This CDR3 region has 15 residues. Losses at the gene ends were 0 bases for V and 2 bases for J; bases not matched to a gene: 4.

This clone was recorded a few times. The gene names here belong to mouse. The CDR3: CASSQGDRGLAEQFF. The CDR3 bases that were read are TGTGCCAGCAGCCAAGGGGACAGGGGGCTTGCT. The V and J genes are TRBV5 and TRBJ2-1, with 12 positions matching TRBD1. The CDR3 extends 4 residues past the end of the read, so its final part is completed from the germline J gene. After removal of 1 base from V and 6 bases from J, the junction contained 1 base not matched to a gene. The CDR3 spans 15 residues. Germline CDR1 is LGHNA and CDR2 is YNLKQL (reference sequence).

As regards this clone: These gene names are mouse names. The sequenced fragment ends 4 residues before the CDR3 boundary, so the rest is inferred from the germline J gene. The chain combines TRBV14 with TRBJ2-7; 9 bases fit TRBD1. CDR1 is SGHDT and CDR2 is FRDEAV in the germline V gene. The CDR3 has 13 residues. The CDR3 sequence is CASSRTGDHEQYF. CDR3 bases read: TGTGCCAGCAGTCGGACAGGGGACCAT.

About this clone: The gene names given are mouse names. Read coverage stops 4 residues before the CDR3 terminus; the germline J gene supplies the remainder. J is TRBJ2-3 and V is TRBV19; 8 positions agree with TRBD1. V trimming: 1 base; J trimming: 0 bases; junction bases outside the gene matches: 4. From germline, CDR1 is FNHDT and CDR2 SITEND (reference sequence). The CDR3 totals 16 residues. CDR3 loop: CASSIQGAISAETLYF. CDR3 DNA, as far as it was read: TGTGCCAGCAGTATACAGGGGGCCATCAGTGCAGAA.

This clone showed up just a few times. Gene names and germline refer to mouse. CDR3 sequence reads: CASIGGKNTGQLYF. The CDR3 DNA, read in part, is TGTGCCAGCATTGGGGGTAAAAACACCGGG. This chain uses TRBV19 with TRBJ2-2; the D gene is possibly TRBD2 (6 bases). The CDR3 end is not reached by the read, which stops 4 residues before it; the germline J gene fills it in. Trimming took off 6 bases at V and 1 base at J, with 10 bases between the two ends. The CDR3 length is 14 residues. Germline V gene sequence: CDR1 FNHDT, CDR2 SITEND (reference sequence).

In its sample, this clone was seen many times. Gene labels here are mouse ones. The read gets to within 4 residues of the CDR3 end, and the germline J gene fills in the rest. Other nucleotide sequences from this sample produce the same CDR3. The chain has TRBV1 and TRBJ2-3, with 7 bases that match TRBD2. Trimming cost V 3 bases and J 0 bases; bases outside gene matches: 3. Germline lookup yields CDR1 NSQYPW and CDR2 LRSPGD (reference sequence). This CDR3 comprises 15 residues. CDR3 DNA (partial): TGCACCTGCAGTGCGGCTGGGGGTAGTGCAGAA. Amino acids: CTCSAAGGSAE. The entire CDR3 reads CTCSAAGGSAETLYF.

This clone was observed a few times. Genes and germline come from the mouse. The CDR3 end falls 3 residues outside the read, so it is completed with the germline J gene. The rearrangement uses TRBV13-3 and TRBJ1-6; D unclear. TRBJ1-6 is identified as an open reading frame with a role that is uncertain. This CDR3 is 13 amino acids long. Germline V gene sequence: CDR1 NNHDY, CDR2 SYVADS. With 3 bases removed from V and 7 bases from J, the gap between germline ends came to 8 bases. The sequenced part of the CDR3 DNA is TGTGCCAGCAGTGTCCAGGTCAATTCGCCC. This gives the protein CASSVQVNSP. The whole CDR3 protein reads CASSVQVNSPLYF.

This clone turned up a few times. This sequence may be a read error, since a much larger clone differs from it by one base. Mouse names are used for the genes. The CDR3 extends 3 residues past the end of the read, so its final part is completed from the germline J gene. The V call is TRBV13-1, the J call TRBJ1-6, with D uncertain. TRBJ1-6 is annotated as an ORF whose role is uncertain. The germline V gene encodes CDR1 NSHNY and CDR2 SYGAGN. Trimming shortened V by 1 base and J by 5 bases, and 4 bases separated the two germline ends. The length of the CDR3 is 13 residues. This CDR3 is CASSDTDNSPLYF. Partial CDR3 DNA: TGTGCCAGCAGTGATACAGATAATTCGCCC.

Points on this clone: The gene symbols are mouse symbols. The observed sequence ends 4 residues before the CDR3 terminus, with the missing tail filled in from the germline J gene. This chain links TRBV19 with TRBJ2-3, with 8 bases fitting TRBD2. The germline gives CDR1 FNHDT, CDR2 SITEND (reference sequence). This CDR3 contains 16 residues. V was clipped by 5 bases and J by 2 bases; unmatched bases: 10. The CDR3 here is CASRRPGGALAETLYF. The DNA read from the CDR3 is TGTGCCAGCAGGAGGCCGGGGGGGGCGCTTGCAGAA.

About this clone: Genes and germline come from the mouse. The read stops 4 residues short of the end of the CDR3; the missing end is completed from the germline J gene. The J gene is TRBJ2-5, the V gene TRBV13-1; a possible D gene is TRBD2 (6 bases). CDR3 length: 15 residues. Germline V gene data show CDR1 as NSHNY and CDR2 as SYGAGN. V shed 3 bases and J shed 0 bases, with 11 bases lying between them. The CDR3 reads CASSAGWGNQDTQYF. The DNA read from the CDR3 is TGTGCCAGCAGTGCGGGCTGGGGTAACCAAGAC.

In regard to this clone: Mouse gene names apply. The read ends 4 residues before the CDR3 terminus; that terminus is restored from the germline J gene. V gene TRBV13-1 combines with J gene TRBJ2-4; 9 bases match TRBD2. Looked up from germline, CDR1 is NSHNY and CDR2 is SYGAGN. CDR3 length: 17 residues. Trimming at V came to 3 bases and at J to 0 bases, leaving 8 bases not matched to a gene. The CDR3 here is CASSARDWADSQNTLYF. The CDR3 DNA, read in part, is TGTGCCAGCAGTGCCCGGGACTGGGCCGATAGTCAAAAC.

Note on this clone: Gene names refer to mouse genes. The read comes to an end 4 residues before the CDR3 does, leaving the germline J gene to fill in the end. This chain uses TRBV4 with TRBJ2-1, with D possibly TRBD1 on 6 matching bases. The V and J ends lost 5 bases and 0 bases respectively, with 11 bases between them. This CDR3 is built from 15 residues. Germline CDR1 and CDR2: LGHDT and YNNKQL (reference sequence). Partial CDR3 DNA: TGTGCCAGCAGCCCTTCGGGACATAACTATGCT. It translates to CASSPSGHNYA. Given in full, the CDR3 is CASSPSGHNYAEQFF. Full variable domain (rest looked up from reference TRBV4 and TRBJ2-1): ETAVFQTPNYHVTQVGNEVSFNCKQTLGHDTMYWYKQDSKKLLKIMFSYNNKQLIVNETVPRRFSPQSSDKAHLNLRIKSVEPEDSAVYLCASSPSGHNYAEQFFGPGTRLTVL.

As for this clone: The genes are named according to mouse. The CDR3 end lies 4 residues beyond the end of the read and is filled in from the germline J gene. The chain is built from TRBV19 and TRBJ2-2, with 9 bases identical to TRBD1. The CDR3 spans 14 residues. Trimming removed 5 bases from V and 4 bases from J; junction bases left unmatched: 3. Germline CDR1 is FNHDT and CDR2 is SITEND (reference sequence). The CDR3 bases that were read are TGTGCCAGCAGCCCACAGGGGGCCACCGGG. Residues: CASSPQGATG. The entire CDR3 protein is CASSPQGATGQLYF.

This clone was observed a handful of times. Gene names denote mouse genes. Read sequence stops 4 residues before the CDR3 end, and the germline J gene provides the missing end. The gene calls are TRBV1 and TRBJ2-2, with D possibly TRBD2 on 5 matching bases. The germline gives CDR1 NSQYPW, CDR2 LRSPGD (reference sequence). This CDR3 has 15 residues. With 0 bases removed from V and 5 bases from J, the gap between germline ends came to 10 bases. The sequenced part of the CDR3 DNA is TGCACCTGCAGTGCAGAATGGGGAAGAACCGGG. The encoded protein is CTCSAEWGRTG. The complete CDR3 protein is CTCSAEWGRTGQLYF.